The TCR beta chain under discussion was sequenced for a study of blood T cells in healthy people across ages. Across the whole study: Template switching caught about one barcoded beta molecule for each two T cells. Whole-study results and caveats: Percentage of naive T cells showed a strong correlation with TCR beta diversity. Expanded clonotype changes were possibly confounded by unknown donor CMV status.

This clonotype was found a few times. Its antigen is unidentified. They isolated at least 6.5 million PBMCs from each sample. The germline V gene has CDR1 SQVTM and CDR2 ANQGSEA. Trimming left V 6 bases short and J 8 bases short, with 20 bases between. This CDR3 comprises 14 residues. Through a sample-barcoded 5' primer and a J-beta primer mix, a second PCR was run for roughly 6 to 12 cycles. One entry per CDR3 protein results from TCRdb running MiXCR on the 5' RACE reads. The sample lists roughly 1,500,000 distinct CDR3 sequences; around 35% were seen once. The chain is built from TRBV29-1 and TRBJ2-1; D call uncertain. The source of this sequence is a woman aged 25 to 39 in good health. The sequenced sample was blood. CDR3 residues: CSVSRPPVLDEQFF. CDR3 bases: TGCAGCGTATCCCGGCCACCTGTTTTAGATGAGCAGTTCTTC.